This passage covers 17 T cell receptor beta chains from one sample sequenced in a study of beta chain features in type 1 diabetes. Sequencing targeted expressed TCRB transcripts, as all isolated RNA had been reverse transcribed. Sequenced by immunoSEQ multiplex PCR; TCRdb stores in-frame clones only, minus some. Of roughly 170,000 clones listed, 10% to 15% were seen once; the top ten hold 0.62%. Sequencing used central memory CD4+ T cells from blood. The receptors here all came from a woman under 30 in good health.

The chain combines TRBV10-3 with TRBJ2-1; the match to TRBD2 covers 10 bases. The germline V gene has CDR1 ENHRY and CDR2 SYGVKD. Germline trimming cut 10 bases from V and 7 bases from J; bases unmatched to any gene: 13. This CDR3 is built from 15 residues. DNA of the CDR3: TGTGCCACGGCTGGGGGACTAGCGCCTTCGAATGAGCAGTTCTTC. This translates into CATAGGLAPSNEQFF.

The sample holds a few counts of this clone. CDR3 in amino acids: CASSVTGGERETQYF. The CDR3 region has the DNA TGTGCCAGCAGCGTGACAGGGGGCGAGAGGGAGACCCAGTACTTC. The chain has TRBV7-3 and TRBJ2-5, with 10 bases identical to TRBD1. V trimming: 5 bases; J trimming: 5 bases; junction bases outside the gene matches: 8. CDR1 and CDR2 (germline): SGHTA, FQGTGA. The CDR3 totals 15 residues.

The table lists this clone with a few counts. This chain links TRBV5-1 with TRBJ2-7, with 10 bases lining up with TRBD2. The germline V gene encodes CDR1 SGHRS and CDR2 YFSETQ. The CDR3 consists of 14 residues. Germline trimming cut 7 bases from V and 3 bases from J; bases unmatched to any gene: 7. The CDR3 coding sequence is TGCGCCAGCTCGGGACTAGCGCCGAACTACGAGCAGTACTTC. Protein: CASSGLAPNYEQYF.

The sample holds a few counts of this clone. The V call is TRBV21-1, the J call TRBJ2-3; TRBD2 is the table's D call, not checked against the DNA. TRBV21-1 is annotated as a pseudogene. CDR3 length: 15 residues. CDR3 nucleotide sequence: TGTGCCAGCAGCGGGGGGCTAGCGGCTACAGATACGCAGTATTTT. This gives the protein CASSGGLAATDTQYF.

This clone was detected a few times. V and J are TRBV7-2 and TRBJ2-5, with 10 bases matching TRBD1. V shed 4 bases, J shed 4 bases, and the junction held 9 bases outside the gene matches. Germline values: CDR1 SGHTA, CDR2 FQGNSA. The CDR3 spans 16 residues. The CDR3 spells CASSSTGQGNIETQYF. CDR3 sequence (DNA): TGTGCCAGCAGCTCCACGGGACAGGGGAATATAGAGACCCAGTACTTC.

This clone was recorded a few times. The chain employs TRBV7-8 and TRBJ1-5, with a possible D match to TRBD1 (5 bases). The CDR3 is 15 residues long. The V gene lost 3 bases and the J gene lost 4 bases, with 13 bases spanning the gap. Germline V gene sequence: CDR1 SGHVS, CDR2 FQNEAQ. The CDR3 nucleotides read TGTGCCAGCAGCTTTCTCACAGGAGCTAATCAGCCCCAGCATTTT. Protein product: CASSFLTGANQPQHF.

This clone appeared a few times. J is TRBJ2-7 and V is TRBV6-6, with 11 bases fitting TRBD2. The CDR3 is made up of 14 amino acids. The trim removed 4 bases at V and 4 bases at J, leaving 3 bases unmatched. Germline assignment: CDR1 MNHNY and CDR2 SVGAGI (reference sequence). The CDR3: CASSSTSGSYEQYF. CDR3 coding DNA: TGTGCCAGCAGTTCCACTAGCGGGAGTTACGAGCAGTACTTC.

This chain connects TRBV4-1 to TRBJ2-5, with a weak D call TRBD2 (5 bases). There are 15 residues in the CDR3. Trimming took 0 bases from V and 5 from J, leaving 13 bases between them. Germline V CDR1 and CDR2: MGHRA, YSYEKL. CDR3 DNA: TGCGCCAGCAGCCAAGAGGGAGATAGGAGGGAGACCCAGTACTTC. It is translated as CASSQEGDRRETQYF.

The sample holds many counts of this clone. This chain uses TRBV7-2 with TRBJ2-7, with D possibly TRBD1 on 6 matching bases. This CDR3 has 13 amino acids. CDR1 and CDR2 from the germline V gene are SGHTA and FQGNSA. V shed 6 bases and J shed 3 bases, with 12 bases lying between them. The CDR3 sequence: CASSPGHHYEQYF. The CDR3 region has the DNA TGTGCCAGCAGTCCGGGACACCACTACGAGCAGTACTTC.

CDR3: CAWGGLAGVGNEQFF. In nucleotides, the CDR3 is TGTGCCTGGGGCGGACTAGCGGGAGTGGGCAATGAGCAGTTCTTC. The chain combines TRBV30 with TRBJ2-1; 13 nucleotides align to TRBD2. The CDR3 runs 15 residues. V dropped 5 bases and J dropped 6; count of bases not matched to a gene: 7. CDR1 is GTSNPN, CDR2 SVGIG, per germline (reference sequence).

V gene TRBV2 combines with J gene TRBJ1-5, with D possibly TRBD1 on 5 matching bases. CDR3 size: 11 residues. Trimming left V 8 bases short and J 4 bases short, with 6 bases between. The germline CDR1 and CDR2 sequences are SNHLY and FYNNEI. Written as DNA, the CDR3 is TGTGCCAGCGCAGGGAATCAGCCCCAGCATTTT. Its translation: CASAGNQPQHF.

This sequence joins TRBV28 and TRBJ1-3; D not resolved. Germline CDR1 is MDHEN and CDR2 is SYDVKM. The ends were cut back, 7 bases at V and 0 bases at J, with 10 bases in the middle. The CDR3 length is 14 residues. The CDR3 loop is CASTSRHSGNTIYF. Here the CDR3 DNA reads TGTGCCAGCACCTCACGACACTCTGGAAACACCATATATTTT.

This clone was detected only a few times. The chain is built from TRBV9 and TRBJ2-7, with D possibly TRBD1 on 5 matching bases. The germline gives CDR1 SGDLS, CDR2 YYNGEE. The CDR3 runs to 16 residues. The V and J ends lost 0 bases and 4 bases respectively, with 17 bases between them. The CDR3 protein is CASSVGLGDRVYEQYF. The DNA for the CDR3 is TGTGCCAGCAGCGTAGGCTTAGGGGATAGGGTGTACGAGCAGTACTTC.

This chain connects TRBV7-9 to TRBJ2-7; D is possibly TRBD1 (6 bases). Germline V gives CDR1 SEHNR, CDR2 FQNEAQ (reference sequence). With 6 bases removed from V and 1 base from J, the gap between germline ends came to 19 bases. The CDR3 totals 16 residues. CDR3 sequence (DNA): TGTGCCAGCAGGGTTATCAGGGGAAGAGAATCCTACGAGCAGTACTTC. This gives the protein CASRVIRGRESYEQYF.

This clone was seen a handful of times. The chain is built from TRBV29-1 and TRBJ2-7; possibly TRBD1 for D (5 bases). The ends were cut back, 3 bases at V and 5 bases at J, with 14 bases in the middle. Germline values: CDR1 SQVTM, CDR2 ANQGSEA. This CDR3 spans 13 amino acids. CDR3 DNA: TGCAGCGTTGAGGGCAGGGTGGACCACGAGCAGTACTTC. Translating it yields CSVEGRVDHEQYF.

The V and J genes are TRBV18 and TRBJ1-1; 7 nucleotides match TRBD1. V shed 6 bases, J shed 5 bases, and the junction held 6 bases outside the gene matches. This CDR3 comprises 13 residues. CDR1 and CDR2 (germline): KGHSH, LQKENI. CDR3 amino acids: CASSRQGTTEAFF. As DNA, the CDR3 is TGTGCCAGCTCGCGACAGGGTACAACTGAAGCTTTCTTT. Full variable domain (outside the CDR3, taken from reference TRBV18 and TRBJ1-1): NAGVMQNPRHLVRRRGQEARLRCSPMKGHSHVYWYRQLPEEGLKFMVYLQKENIIDESGMPKERFSAEFPKEGPSILRIQQVVRGDSAAYFCASSRQGTTEAFFGQGTRLTVV.

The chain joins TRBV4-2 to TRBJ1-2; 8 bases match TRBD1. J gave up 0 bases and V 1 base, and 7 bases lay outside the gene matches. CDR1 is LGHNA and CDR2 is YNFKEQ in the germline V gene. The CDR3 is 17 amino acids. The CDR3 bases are TGTGCCAGCAGCCAAGCCACAGGGGGTACTGCTAACTATGGCTACACCTTC. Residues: CASSQATGGTANYGYTF.